Listed below are T cell receptor beta chains from one sample, sequenced in a study of beta chain features in type 1 diabetes. The method was immunoSEQ multiplex PCR; TCRdb's version includes in-frame clones alone and lacks a portion of them. Of over 150,000 clones listed, less than 9.5% are singletons. Sequencing was carried out using central memory CD4+ T cells from blood. Receptors originate from a woman aged 40 to 50 with type 1 diabetes. Both conserved end residues are part of each CDR3. The D gene is left open where the match is weak. Size is stated for part of the rows, as once, few or many counts, or as a class when the clone is expanded.

DNA: TGTGCCAGCAGTCCGACTAGCGGGGGGTACAATGAGCAGTTCTTC
CDR3: CASSPTSGGYNEQFF
D: TRBD2
J: TRBJ2-1
V: TRBV14
size: few

DNA: TGTGCCAGCAGCTCGTCTGTTATCCTTACAGATACGCAGTATTTT
CDR3: CASSSSVILTDTQYF
D: .
J: TRBJ2-3
V: TRBV13
size: .

DNA: TGCGCCAGCAGCTATCTACCTGGAGGCGGCACAGATACGCAGTATTTT
CDR3: CASSYLPGGGTDTQYF
D: .
J: TRBJ2-3
V: TRBV5-1
size: few

DNA: TGTGCCGGGGGCACTAGCGCGAGCTCCTACAATGAGCAGTTCTTC
CDR3: CAGGTSASSYNEQFF
D: .
J: TRBJ2-1
V: TRBV28
size: few

DNA: TGTGCCAGCAGTTTGGGCCCCAATCAGCCCCAGCATTTT
CDR3: CASSLGPNQPQHF
D: .
J: TRBJ1-5
V: TRBV2
size: few

DNA: TGTGCCAGCAGTTCTACTACCGGGACACGGAACTATGGCTACACCTTC
CDR3: CASSSTTGTRNYGYTF
D: .
J: TRBJ1-2
V: TRBV7-2
size: few

DNA: TGTGCCAGCAGCTCACAGGGGGCCGGGGCCGGGGAGCTGTTTTTT
CDR3: CASSSQGAGAGELFF
D: TRBD1
J: TRBJ2-2
V: TRBV11-2
size: .

DNA: TGTGCCAGCAGCCCAGGACTCCTTTGGGGTGATACGCAGTATTTT
CDR3: CASSPGLLWGDTQYF
D: .
J: TRBJ2-3
V: TRBV5-4
size: many

DNA: TGTGCCAGCAGCCCTCACGACAGGGGGCGATCCTATGGCTACACCTTC
CDR3: CASSPHDRGRSYGYTF
D: TRBD1
J: TRBJ1-2
V: TRBV9
size: .

DNA: TGTGCCAGCAGCTTACCGGCGGGGTCCGGGGAGCTGTTTTTT
CDR3: CASSLPAGSGELFF
D: .
J: TRBJ2-2
V: TRBV11-2
size: few

DNA: TGTGCCAGCAGCCAAGGTATGGCAGAAGAGACCCAGTACTTC
CDR3: CASSQGMAEETQYF
D: .
J: TRBJ2-5
V: TRBV4-2
size: few

DNA: TGTGCCAGCAACGGTCCGGTGCCGGGGGAGACCCAGTACTTC
CDR3: CASNGPVPGETQYF
D: .
J: TRBJ2-5
V: TRBV5-4
size: few

DNA: TGCGCCAGCAGACGGGGACAGTCCTACGAGCAGTACTTC
CDR3: CASRRGQSYEQYF
D: TRBD1
J: TRBJ2-7
V: TRBV5-1
size: few

DNA: TGTGCCAGCTCATTAACAGACGAAGAGACCCAGTACTTC
CDR3: CASSLTDEETQYF
D: .
J: TRBJ2-5
V: TRBV18
size: few

DNA: TGTGCCAGCAGCGCCCTACAGGGGCGTACCACAGATACGCAGTATTTT
CDR3: CASSALQGRTTDTQYF
D: TRBD1
J: TRBJ2-3
V: TRBV7-3
size: .

DNA: TGTGCCAGCACCATCGGAAGGGGCATGGGCACTGAAGCTTTCTTT
CDR3: CASTIGRGMGTEAFF
D: .
J: TRBJ1-1
V: TRBV7-2
size: few

DNA: TGTGCCAGCAGCCCAGCGGGAGGACCCTGGGATACGCAGTATTTT
CDR3: CASSPAGGPWDTQYF
D: TRBD2
J: TRBJ2-3
V: TRBV27
size: .

DNA: TGTGCCAGCTATTCAGGGTATAGCAATCAGCCCCAGCATTTT
CDR3: CASYSGYSNQPQHF
D: .
J: TRBJ1-5
V: TRBV18
size: .

DNA: TGTGCCAGCAGTGAACAGGGTTTCTCGAATTCACCCCTCCACTTT
CDR3: CASSEQGFSNSPLHF
D: .
J: TRBJ1-6
V: TRBV6-4
size: few

DNA: TGCAGCGTTGGCGGAGATACGCAGTATTTT
CDR3: CSVGGDTQYF
D: .
J: TRBJ2-3
V: TRBV29-1
size: .

DNA: TGCGCCAGCAGCCTCAGGGGGAACGGAGAAAAACTGTTTTTT
CDR3: CASSLRGNGEKLFF
D: TRBD1
J: TRBJ1-4
V: TRBV4-3
size: once

DNA: TGCGCCAGCAGCCCTCTAGGGAACACCGGGGAGCTGTTTTTT
CDR3: CASSPLGNTGELFF
D: .
J: TRBJ2-2
V: TRBV5-1
size: .

DNA: TGTGCCAGCAGCGTAGGGCAGGGGACCCTCTGGGGAGAAGAGCAGTACTTC
CDR3: CASSVGQGTLWGEEQYF
D: .
J: TRBJ2-7
V: TRBV9
size: .

DNA: TGCGCCAGCAGCCAAGGCATTCAGAGCAATCAGCCCCAGCATTTT
CDR3: CASSQGIQSNQPQHF
D: .
J: TRBJ1-5
V: TRBV4-1
size: .

DNA: TGTGCCAGCAGTTTAAACGGGGCAGGGGGCCTGAACACTGAAGCTTTCTTT
CDR3: CASSLNGAGGLNTEAFF
D: TRBD1
J: TRBJ1-1
V: TRBV28
size: .

DNA: TGTGCCAGCAGTGAATCACAGGGGGGAGGCCAGCCCCAGCATTTT
CDR3: CASSESQGGGQPQHF
D: TRBD1
J: TRBJ1-5
V: TRBV6-1
size: .

DNA: TGTGCCAGCAGCAAAGACAGGGCGCGAGGCTACACCTTC
CDR3: CASSKDRARGYTF
D: TRBD1
J: TRBJ1-2
V: TRBV5-4
size: many

DNA: TGTGCTAGTGGTTTGTCAGGGGTTGGCTACACCTTC
CDR3: CASGLSGVGYTF
D: .
J: TRBJ1-2
V: TRBV12-5
size: .

DNA: TGTGCCACCAGCAGAGATCTAATGGGACAGGGGTCCGAGCAGTACTTC
CDR3: CATSRDLMGQGSEQYF
D: TRBD1
J: TRBJ2-7
V: TRBV15
size: few

DNA: TGTGCCTGGAGATCAGGGGGTCGCTCCGGCTACACCTTC
CDR3: CAWRSGGRSGYTF
D: TRBD1
J: TRBJ1-2
V: TRBV30
size: few

DNA: TGCGCCAGCTTTTTGGGAGCGAGCGGGGCTAGCGGGAGAATTGGGGCCAACGTCCTGACTTTC
CDR3: CASFLGASGASGRIGANVLTF
D: TRBD2
J: TRBJ2-6
V: TRBV4-1
size: .

DNA: TGCAGCGTCTCAGGGGCCGGGGGCTACACCTTC
CDR3: CSVSGAGGYTF
D: .
J: TRBJ1-2
V: TRBV29-1
size: .

DNA: TGTGCCAGCAGGGACAGGGAAATCGACGGGGAGCTGTTTTTT
CDR3: CASRDREIDGELFF
D: TRBD1
J: TRBJ2-2
V: TRBV9
size: many

DNA: TGCGCCAGCAGCCCAAGCGACGGCAGTTACTACGAGCAGTACTTC
CDR3: CASSPSDGSYYEQYF
D: .
J: TRBJ2-7
V: TRBV5-1
size: few

DNA: TGTGCCAGCAGTTCCAGGGATAACGACGAGCAGTACTTC
CDR3: CASSSRDNDEQYF
D: .
J: TRBJ2-7
V: TRBV6-5
size: .

DNA: TGTGCCAGCATCTCCCAGAGGCAAGAAGCTTTCTTT
CDR3: CASISQRQEAFF
D: .
J: TRBJ1-1
V: TRBV6-1
size: .